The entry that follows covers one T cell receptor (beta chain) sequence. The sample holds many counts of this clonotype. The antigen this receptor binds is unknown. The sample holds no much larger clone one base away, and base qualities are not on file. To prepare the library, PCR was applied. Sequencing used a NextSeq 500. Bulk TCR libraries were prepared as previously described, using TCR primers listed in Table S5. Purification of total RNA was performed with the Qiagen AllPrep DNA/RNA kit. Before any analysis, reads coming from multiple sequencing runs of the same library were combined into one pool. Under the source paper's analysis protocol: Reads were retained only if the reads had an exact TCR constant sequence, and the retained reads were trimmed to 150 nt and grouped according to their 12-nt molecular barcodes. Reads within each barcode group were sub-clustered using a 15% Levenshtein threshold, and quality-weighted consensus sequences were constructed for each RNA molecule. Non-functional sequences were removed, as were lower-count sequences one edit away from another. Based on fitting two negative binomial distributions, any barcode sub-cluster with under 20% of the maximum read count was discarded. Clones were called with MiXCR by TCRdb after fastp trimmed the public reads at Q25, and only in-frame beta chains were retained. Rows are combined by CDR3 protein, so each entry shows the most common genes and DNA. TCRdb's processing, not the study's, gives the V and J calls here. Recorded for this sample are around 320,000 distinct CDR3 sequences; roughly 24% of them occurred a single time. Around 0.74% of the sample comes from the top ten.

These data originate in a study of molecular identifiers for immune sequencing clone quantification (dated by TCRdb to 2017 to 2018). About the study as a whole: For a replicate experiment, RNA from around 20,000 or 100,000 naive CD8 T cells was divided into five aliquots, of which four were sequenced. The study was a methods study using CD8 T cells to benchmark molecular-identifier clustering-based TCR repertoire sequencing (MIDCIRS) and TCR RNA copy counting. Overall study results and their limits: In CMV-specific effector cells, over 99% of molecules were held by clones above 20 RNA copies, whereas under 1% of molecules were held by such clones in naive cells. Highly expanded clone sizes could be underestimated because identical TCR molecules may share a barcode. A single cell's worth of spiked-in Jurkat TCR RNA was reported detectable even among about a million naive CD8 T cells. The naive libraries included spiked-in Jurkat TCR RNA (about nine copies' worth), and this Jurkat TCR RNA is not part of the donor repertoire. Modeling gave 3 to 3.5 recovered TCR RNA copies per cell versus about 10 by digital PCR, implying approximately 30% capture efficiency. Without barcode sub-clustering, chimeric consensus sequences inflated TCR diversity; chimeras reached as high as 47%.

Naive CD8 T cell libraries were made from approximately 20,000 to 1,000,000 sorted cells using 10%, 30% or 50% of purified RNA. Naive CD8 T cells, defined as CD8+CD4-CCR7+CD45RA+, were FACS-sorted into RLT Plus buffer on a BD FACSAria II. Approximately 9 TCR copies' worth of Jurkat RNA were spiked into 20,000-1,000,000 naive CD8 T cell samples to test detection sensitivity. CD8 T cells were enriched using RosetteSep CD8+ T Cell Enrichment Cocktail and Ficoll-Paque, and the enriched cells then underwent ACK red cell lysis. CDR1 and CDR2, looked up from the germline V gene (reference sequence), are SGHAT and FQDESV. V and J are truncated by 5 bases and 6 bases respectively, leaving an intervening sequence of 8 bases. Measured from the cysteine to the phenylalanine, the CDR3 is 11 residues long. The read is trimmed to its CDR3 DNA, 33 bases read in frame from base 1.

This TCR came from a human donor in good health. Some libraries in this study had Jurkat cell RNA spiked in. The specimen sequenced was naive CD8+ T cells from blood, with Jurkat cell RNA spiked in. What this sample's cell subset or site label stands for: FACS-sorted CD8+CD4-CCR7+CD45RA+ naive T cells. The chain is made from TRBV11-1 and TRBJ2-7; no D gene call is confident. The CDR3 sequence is CASSGRSEQYF. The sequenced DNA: TGTGCCAGCAGCGGACGGAGCGAGCAGTACTTC.